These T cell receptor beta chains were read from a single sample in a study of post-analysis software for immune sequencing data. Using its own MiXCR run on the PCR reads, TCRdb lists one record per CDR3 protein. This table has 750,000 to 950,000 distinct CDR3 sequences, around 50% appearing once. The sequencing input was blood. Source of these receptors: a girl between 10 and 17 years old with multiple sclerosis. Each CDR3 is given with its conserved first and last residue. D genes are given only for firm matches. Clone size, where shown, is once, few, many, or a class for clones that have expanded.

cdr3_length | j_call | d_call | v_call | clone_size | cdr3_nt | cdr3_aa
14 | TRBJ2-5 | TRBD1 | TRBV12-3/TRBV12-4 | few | TGTGCCAGCAGTACCGGGACAGGGGTAAAGACCCAGTACTTC | CASSTGTGVKTQYF
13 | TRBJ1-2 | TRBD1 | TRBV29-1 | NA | TGCAGCGTTGAAAGGGGGCAGGGAAGTGGCTACACCTTC | CSVERGQGSGYTF
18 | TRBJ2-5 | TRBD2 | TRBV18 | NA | TGTGCCAGCTCACCACGTAGCCTAGCGGGAGCCGGACAAGAGACCCAGTACTTC | CASSPRSLAGAGQETQYF
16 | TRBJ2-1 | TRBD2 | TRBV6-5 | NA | TGTGCCAGCAGTTACTCCACTAGCGGGAGCCACAATGAGCAGTTCTTC | CASSYSTSGSHNEQFF
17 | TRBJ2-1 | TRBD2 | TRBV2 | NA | TGTGCCAGCAGTGAAGCTTCAGGGCTAGCGGGACGGGATGAGCAGTTCTTC | CASSEASGLAGRDEQFF
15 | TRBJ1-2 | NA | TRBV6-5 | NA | TGTGCCAGCAGACTGTCATTCGGGGCGAACTATGGCTACACCTTC | CASRLSFGANYGYTF
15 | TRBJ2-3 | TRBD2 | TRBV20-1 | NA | TGCAGTGCTAGCCCGACTAGCGGGGGCACAGATACGCAGTATTTT | CSASPTSGGTDTQYF
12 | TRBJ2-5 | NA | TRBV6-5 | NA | TGTGCCAGCAGTTCCAGTCTCGGGGACCAGTACTTC | CASSSSLGDQYF
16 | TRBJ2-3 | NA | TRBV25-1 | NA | TGTGCCAGCAGTGAATATAGGGCAGATAGCACAGATACGCAGTATTTT | CASSEYRADSTDTQYF
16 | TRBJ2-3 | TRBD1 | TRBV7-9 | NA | TGTGCCAGTAGCTTCGACAGGGGGCGCGAGGCGGATACGCAGTATTTT | CASSFDRGREADTQYF
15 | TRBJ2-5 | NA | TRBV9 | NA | TGTGCCAGCAGCGTAGGCAGCGGGCCACAAGAGACCCAGTACTTC | CASSVGSGPQETQYF
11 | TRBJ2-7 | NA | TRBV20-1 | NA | TGCAGTGCAACAAGGTTGGGCGAGCAGTACTTC | CSATRLGEQYF
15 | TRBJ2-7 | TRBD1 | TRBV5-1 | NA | TGCGCCAGCAGCCTGACAGGGGGCGGGTCGGACGAGCAGTACTTC | CASSLTGGGSDEQYF
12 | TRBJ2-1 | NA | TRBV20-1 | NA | TGCAGTGCTAGCGAACTAGATAATGAGCAGTTCTTC | CSASELDNEQFF
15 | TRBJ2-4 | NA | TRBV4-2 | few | TGTGCCAGCAGCCAAGAGGTGACAGCCAAAAACATTCAGTACTTC | CASSQEVTAKNIQYF
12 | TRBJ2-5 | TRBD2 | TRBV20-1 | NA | TGCAGTGGTAGCGGGAGCGTTGAGACCCAGTACTTC | CSGSGSVETQYF
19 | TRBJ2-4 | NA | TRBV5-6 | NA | TGTGCCAGCAGCTTGTTTGCAGGGGACCCCTGGGGGGCCAAAAACATTCAGTACTTC | CASSLFAGDPWGAKNIQYF
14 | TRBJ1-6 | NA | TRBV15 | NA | TGTGCCACCAGCATGGGGGCCGGGTCGATGGCCCTCCACTTT | CATSMGAGSMALHF
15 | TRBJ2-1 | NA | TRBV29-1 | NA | TGCAGCGTCCAGGGCCGGGCCCGCTCCTACAATGAGCAGTTCTTC | CSVQGRARSYNEQFF
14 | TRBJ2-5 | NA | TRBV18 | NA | TGTGCCAGCTCACCAGTGGGACGAACAGAGACCCAGTACTTC | CASSPVGRTETQYF
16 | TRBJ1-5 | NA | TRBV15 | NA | TGTGCCACCAGCAGAGTGGCAGGTATGGGCAATCAGCCCCAGCATTTT | CATSRVAGMGNQPQHF
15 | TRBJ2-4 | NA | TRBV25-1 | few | TGTGCCAGCAGTATTTCAGGCGGCCTCAAAAACATTCAGTACTTC | CASSISGGLKNIQYF
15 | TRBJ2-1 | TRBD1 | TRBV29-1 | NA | TGCAGCGTTTTACCGGGACAGGGAAGATACAATGAGCAGTTCTTC | CSVLPGQGRYNEQFF
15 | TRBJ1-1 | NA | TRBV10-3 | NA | TGTGCCATCAGTGATAAAGAAAGGGGGAACACTGAAGCTTTCTTT | CAISDKERGNTEAFF
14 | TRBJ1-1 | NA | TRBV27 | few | TGTGCCAGCAGTTTCGCAGGGAGGAACACTGAAGCTTTCTTT | CASSFAGRNTEAFF
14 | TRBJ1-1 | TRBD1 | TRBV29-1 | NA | TGCAGCGTGAGACTACAGGGGGCATTGACTGAAGCTTTCTTT | CSVRLQGALTEAFF
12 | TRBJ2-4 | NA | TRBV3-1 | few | TGTGCCAGCAGCCAAGCAAAAAACATTCAGTACTTC | CASSQAKNIQYF
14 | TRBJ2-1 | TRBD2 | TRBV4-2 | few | TGTGCCAGCAGCCAAGATCATTTAGCGGGAGGGCAGTTCTTC | CASSQDHLAGGQFF
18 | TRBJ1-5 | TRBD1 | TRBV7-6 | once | TGTGCCAGCAGCCGATCCGGACAGGGGGCGAGGGGTTATCAGCCCCAGCATTTT | CASSRSGQGARGYQPQHF
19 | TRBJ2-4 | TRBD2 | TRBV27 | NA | TGTGCCAGCAGTTTCCGTGGCGGGAGAGCCAATGTAGCCAAAAACATTCAGTACTTC | CASSFRGGRANVAKNIQYF
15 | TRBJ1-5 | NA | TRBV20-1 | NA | TGCAGTGCTAGAGATCCAGACGGACCCAATCAGCCCCAGCATTTT | CSARDPDGPNQPQHF
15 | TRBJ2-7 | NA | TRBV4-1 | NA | TGCGCCAGCAGCCAAGCCGCCAGGGCAATTTACGAGCAGTACTTC | CASSQAARAIYEQYF
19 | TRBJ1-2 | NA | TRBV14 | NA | TGTGCCAGCAGCCAAGATTGGATTCCGTGCCGGGACAAGATGTATGGCTACACCTTC | CASSQDWIPCRDKMYGYTF
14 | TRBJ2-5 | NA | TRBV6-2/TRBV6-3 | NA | TGTGCCAGCAGTCGCCCAGTAGGGCAAGAGACCCAGTACTTC | CASSRPVGQETQYF
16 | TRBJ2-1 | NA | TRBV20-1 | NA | TGCAGTGCTAGACACAGGGCGACTAGCTCCTACAATGAGCAGTTCTTC | CSARHRATSSYNEQFF
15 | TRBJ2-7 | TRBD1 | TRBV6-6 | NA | TGTGCCAGCAATCCCCCTTTGGACAGGTTCTACGAGCAGTACTTC | CASNPPLDRFYEQYF
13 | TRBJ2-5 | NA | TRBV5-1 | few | TGCGCCAGCAGCCCCGGGACATCGGAGACCCAGTACTTC | CASSPGTSETQYF
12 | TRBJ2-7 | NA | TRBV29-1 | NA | TGCAGCGTTGCGCAACCCGATGTCGAGCAGTACTTC | CSVAQPDVEQYF
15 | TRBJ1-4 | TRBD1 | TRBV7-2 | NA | TGTGCCAGCAGCCTACTACAGGGGGCGGGTGAAAAACTGTTTTTT | CASSLLQGAGEKLFF
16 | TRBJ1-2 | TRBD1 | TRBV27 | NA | TGTGCCAGCAGTTTAGCGACAGGGGGCTCTGACTATGGCTACACCTTC | CASSLATGGSDYGYTF
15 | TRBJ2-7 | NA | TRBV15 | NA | TGTGCCACCAGCAAAGCCGACCCTGGGTCCTACGAGCAGTACTTC | CATSKADPGSYEQYF
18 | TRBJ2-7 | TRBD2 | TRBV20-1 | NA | TGCAGTGCTAGAGTACGCCGGGAGGCCGAGGGGCCAGAGTACGAGCAGTACTTC | CSARVRREAEGPEYEQYF
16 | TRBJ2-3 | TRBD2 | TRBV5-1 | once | TGCGCCAGCAGCTTGCGTAGCGGGGGGGCCTCAGATACGCAGTATTTT | CASSLRSGGASDTQYF
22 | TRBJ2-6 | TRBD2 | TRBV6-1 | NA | TGTGCCAGCAGTCGGTGGACTAGCGGGAGGGCCCAACCGAGCTCTGGGGCCAACGTCCTGACTTTC | CASSRWTSGRAQPSSGANVLTF
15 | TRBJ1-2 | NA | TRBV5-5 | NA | TGTGCCAGCAGCTTGGCTGGGGGGCCGAACTATGGCTACACCTTC | CASSLAGGPNYGYTF
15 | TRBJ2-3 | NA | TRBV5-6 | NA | TGTGCCAGCAGCAGCTGGACACCGGGAAGGGATACGCAGTATTTT | CASSSWTPGRDTQYF
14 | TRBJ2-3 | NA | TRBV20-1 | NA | TGCAGTGCTAGAGATCTGGTAGCGCGAGATACGCAGTATTTT | CSARDLVARDTQYF
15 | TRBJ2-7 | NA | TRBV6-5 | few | TGTGCCAGCAGTTACTCGGCTAGCGCCACCTACGAGCAGTACTTC | CASSYSASATYEQYF
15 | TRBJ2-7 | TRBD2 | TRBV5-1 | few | TGCGCCAGCAGCTTGTCCGGGACTAGTTTCTACGAGCAGTACTTC | CASSLSGTSFYEQYF
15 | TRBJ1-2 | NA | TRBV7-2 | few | TGTGCCAGCAGCTTCAGCCCACCCGATGAGTATGGCTACACCTTC | CASSFSPPDEYGYTF
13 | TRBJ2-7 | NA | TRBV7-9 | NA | TGTGCCAGCAGTACTGCTAACGTACGGGAGCAGTACTTC | CASSTANVREQYF
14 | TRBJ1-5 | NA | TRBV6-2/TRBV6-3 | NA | TGTGCCAGCAGTCTTTTAGGGGGGGCCCAGCCCCAGCATTTT | CASSLLGGAQPQHF
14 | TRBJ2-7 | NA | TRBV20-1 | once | TGCAGTGCTAGAGATAACGGTTACTCCTACGAGCAGTACTTC | CSARDNGYSYEQYF
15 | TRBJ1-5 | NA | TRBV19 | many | TGTGCCAGTAGTATCACGGCCGGGGGCAATCAGCCCCAGCATTTT | CASSITAGGNQPQHF
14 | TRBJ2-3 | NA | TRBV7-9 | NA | TGTGCCAGCAGCCGACAGCTAAGCACAGATACGCAGTATTTT | CASSRQLSTDTQYF